Shown below are 14 T cell receptor beta chains from a single sample sequenced in a study of T-cell memory formation after mild COVID-19. MiXCR, applied by TCRdb to the 5' RACE reads, yields one record per CDR3 protein. The sample consists of approximately 560,000 distinct CDR3 sequences, 15% to 20% of them appearing once. The material sequenced was PBMCs or a T cell subset sorted from them (not recorded which). The receptors come from an adult woman who had mild COVID-19 (a few samples of this study predate the infection). Cell type and time point are not known.

This clonotype has more than one count but fewer than ten. J is TRBJ2-1 and V is TRBV7-6; 12 nucleotides line up with TRBD2. The CDR3 length is 16 residues. Trimming cost V 5 bases and J 5 bases; bases outside gene matches: 7. Germline loops: CDR1 SGHVS, CDR2 FNYEAQ. CDR3 sequence: CASSQTWTSGDNEQFF. Written as DNA, the CDR3 is TGTGCCAGCAGCCAGACCTGGACTAGCGGGGACAATGAGCAGTTCTTC.

This clonotype was found many times. The V gene is TRBV7-2, the J gene TRBJ2-1, with TRBD1 matching 8 bases. Germline V lookup: CDR1 SGHTA, CDR2 FQGNSA. The trim removed 5 bases at V and 6 bases at J, leaving 9 bases unmatched. This CDR3 is built from 15 residues. In DNA form, the CDR3 reads TGTGCCAGCAGCCCCACGGCCGGACAGGGCAATGAGCAGTTCTTC. This gives the protein CASSPTAGQGNEQFF.

This clonotype turned up a few times. This chain links TRBV20-1 with TRBJ1-1; D possibly corresponds to TRBD1 (6 bases). Trimming removed 1 base at V and 1 base at J, with 13 bases between. Germline V CDR1 and CDR2: DFQATT, SNEGSKA (reference sequence). The CDR3 runs 15 residues. The CDR3 here is CSARATGQRNTEAFF. In nucleotides, the CDR3 is TGCAGTGCTAGAGCCACCGGACAGCGGAACACTGAAGCTTTCTTT.

The V call is TRBV21-1, the J call TRBJ2-7. TRBV21-1 represents a pseudogene. The CDR3 sequence is 9 residues long. CDR3 protein: CAPETRQYF. The CDR3 DNA reads TGTGCCCCGGAGACCCGGCAGTACTTC.

This clonotype was seen ten or more times. This chain uses TRBV7-9 with TRBJ2-2; no reliable D call. Between the trimmed V and J ends, which lost 5 bases and 1 base, there was a span of 11 bases. CDR1 and CDR2 from the germline V gene are SEHNR and FQNEAQ (reference sequence). The CDR3 sequence is 15 residues long. The CDR3 DNA reads TGTGCCAGCAGCCCCTCTTCAGGGAACACCGGGGAGCTGTTTTTT. Amino acids: CASSPSSGNTGELFF.

A few counts support this clonotype. The V call is TRBV6-2 or TRBV6-3, the J call TRBJ2-1; D possibly corresponds to TRBD2 (5 bases). This CDR3 comprises 15 residues. Germline CDR1 MNHEY, CDR2 SVGEGT. The V end was cut by 7 bases, the J end by 4 bases, with 17 bases between. The CDR3 region is CASTRIEGLYNEQFF. CDR3 DNA: TGTGCCAGCACCAGAATTGAGGGCCTATACAATGAGCAGTTCTTC.

V gene TRBV7-8 combines with J gene TRBJ2-1; D is unclear. V was shortened by 8 bases and J by 8 bases, with 19 bases between the two germline ends. This CDR3 contains 14 residues. The germline V gene encodes CDR1 SGHVS and CDR2 FQNEAQ. Here the CDR3 DNA reads TGTGCCAGCCAACTGGCAGGTGAGTGGTATGAGCAGTTCTTC. Residues: CASQLAGEWYEQFF.

This clonotype was recorded a few times. The genes are TRBV3-1 and TRBJ2-3; possible D gene TRBD2, 6 bases. V was shortened by 7 bases and J by 0 bases, with 11 bases between the two germline ends. The CDR3 totals 14 residues. Germline values: CDR1 LGHDT, CDR2 YNNKEL (reference sequence). The CDR3 sequence is CASKDAGSTDTQYF. CDR3 nucleotides: TGTGCCAGCAAAGATGCGGGGAGCACAGATACGCAGTATTTT.

This chain joins TRBV2 and TRBJ2-5; 7 bases map to TRBD1. CDR3 length: 11 residues. Germline CDR1 SNHLY, CDR2 FYNNEI. The V segment lost 10 bases and the J segment 5 bases; nucleotides outside the gene matches: 4. CDR3 protein: CATQGWETQYF. In DNA, the CDR3 is TGTGCCACACAGGGGTGGGAGACCCAGTACTTC.

V is TRBV6-1 and J is TRBJ1-2; D remains ambiguous. The CDR3 sequence is 15 residues long. Trimming stripped 2 bases from V and 3 bases from J, with 13 bases between. Looked up from germline, CDR1 is MNHNS and CDR2 is SASEGT. The CDR3 DNA follows: TGTGCCAGCAGTGAATCCTTGGGATTTGACTATGGCTACACCTTC. It translates to CASSESLGFDYGYTF.

In its sample, this clonotype was seen a few times. The V call is TRBV4-3, the J call TRBJ1-5, with D unclear. Trimming removed 3 bases at V and 4 bases at J, with 19 bases between. The germline V gene encodes CDR1 LGHNA and CDR2 YSLEER. The CDR3 sequence is 17 residues long. CDR3 loop: CASSQFNGGGSNQPQHF. In nucleotides, the CDR3 is TGCGCCAGCAGCCAGTTTAACGGAGGAGGGTCAAATCAGCCCCAGCATTTT.

The chain links TRBV28 to TRBJ2-7; 9 bases line up with TRBD1. Germline lookup yields CDR1 MDHEN and CDR2 SYDVKM. This CDR3 comprises 15 residues. With 5 bases clipped from V and 3 bases from J, the junction kept 8 bases outside the gene matches. CDR3 residues: CASSLPGQGFYEQYF. The CDR3 DNA sequence: TGTGCCAGCAGTCTACCGGGACAGGGTTTCTACGAGCAGTACTTC.

V is TRBV30 and J is TRBJ1-5; a weak D match, TRBD1 (6 bases). The V end lost 3 bases, the J end lost 6 bases, and 15 bases lay between the germline ends. Germline V gene sequence: CDR1 GTSNPN, CDR2 SVGIG (reference sequence). This CDR3 has 14 residues. DNA of the CDR3: TGTGCCTGGAGGCCATCAGGGGAAAGTCAGCCCCAGCATTTT. It translates to CAWRPSGESQPQHF.

The chain employs TRBV6-5 and TRBJ2-5; perhaps TRBD1 as D (5 bases). V dropped 2 bases and J dropped 5 bases, with 15 bases sitting between them. CDR3 length equals 15 residues. Germline V gene lookup returns CDR1 MNHEY and CDR2 SVGAGI. CDR3 DNA sequence: TGTGCCAGCAGTTACCGTCGGACGACAGAGGAGACCCAGTACTTC. Translated: CASSYRRTTEETQYF.